This T cell receptor (beta chain) was retrieved from a study of T-cell reconstitution after alpha-beta-depleted transplantation in children. Whole-study results and caveats: It was reported that alpha-beta T cells came from several hundred expanded graft clones (about two months after transplant).

The authors prepared the TCRbeta library with unique molecular identifiers. TCRdb re-called the PCR reads through MiXCR, storing one row per CDR3 protein. The sample records about 500,000 distinct CDR3 sequences, 9.5% to 12% being singletons. In this sample, this clonotype turned up a few times. Its cognate antigen is unknown. The sample was PBMCs, mostly from graft donor cells, taken 180 days after TCRalphabeta/CD19-depleted stem cell transplant. This clonotype originated in a female patient aged 2 to 10 who had a stem cell transplant for aplastic anemia, so the T cells may come from the graft donor.

This CDR3 is CSVEEALIGNEQFF. CDR3 bases: TGCAGCGTTGAAGAAGCCCTTATAGGGAATGAGCAGTTCTTC. The V gene is TRBV29-1, the J gene TRBJ2-1; D remains unclear. In germline, CDR1 is SQVTM, CDR2 ANQGSEA. The CDR3 runs 14 residues. V lost 0 bases to trimming and J lost 7 bases, with 13 bases between them.